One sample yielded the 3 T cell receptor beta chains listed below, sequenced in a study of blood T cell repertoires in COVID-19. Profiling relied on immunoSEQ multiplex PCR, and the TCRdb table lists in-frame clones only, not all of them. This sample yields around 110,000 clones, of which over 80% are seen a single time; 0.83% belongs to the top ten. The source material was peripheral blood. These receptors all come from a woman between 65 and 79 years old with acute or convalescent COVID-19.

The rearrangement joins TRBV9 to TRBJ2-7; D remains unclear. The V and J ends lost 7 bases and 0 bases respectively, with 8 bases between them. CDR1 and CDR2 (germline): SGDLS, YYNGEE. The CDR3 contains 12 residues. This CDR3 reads CASHFLSYEQYF. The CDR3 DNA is TGTGCCAGCCACTTCCTCTCCTACGAGCAGTACTTC. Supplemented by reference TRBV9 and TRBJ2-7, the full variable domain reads DSGVTQTPKHLITATGQRVTLRCSPRSGDLSVYWYQQSLDQGLQFLIQYYNGEERAKGNILERFSAQQFPDLHSELNLSSLELGDSALYFCASHFLSYEQYFGPGTRLTVT.

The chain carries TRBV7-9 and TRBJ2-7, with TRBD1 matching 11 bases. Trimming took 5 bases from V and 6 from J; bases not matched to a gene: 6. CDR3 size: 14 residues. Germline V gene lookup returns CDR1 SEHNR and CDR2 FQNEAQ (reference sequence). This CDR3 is CASSGTGTGGEQYF. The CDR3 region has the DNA TGTGCCAGCAGCGGGACCGGGACAGGGGGCGAGCAGTACTTC.

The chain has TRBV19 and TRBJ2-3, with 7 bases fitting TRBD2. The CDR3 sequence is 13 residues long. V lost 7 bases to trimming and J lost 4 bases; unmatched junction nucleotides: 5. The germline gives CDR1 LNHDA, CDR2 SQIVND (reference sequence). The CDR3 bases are TGTGCCAGTAACCGGGGAGGGGCAGATACGCAGTATTTT. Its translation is CASNRGGADTQYF. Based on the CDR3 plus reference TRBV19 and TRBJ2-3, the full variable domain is DGGITQSPKYLFRKEGQNVTLSCEQNLNHDAMYWYRQDPGQGLRLIYYSQIVNDFQKGDIAEGYSVSREKKESFPLTVTSAQKNPTAFYLCASNRGGADTQYFGPGTRLTVL.